What follows are 28 T cell receptor beta chains derived from one specimen sequenced in a study of T cell responses to AZD1222 COVID-19 vaccine. Clones were read by immunoSEQ multiplex PCR, and TCRdb kept only the in-frame ones, dropping some. Seen here are about 98,000 clones, approximately 91% observed once, and the top ten hold around 5.5%. The specimen was peripheral blood, collected on day 0 of AZD1222 vaccination. Receptor source: an adult in good health.

This chain joins TRBV2 and TRBJ2-2, with a possible D match to TRBD2 (5 bases). V was shortened by 6 bases and J by 5 bases, with 7 bases between the two germline ends. The CDR3 has 12 amino acids. CDR1 is SNHLY, CDR2 FYNNEI, per germline. CDR3 sequence reads: CASSEGTGELFF. The CDR3 DNA reads as TGTGCCAGCAGCGAGGGTACCGGGGAGCTGTTTTTT.

In DNA form, the CDR3 reads TGTGCCAGCAGCCAAGATCTGGCGGAGACCCAGTACTTC. This gives the protein CASSQDLAETQYF. The rearrangement links TRBV4-2 to TRBJ2-5, with D uncertain. The CDR3 spans 13 residues. The germline V gene has CDR1 LGHNA and CDR2 YNFKEQ. V gave up 0 bases and J gave up 5 bases, with 7 bases separating them.

The chain combines TRBV28 with TRBJ2-7; D may be TRBD1 or TRBD2 (7 bases each). V was shortened by 7 bases and J by 7 bases, with 20 bases between the two germline ends. CDR1 is MDHEN and CDR2 is SYDVKM in the germline V gene. There are 14 residues in the CDR3. CDR3 nucleotide sequence: TGTGCCAGCACCCTGGGAGGGGGCTTTGGGGAGCAGTACTTC. Its protein is CASTLGGGFGEQYF.

The chain recombines TRBV5-1 with TRBJ1-1; D may be TRBD1 (6 bases). There are 13 residues in the CDR3. V was cut by 5 bases and J by 1 base, with 9 bases left in between. Germline V lookup: CDR1 SGHRS, CDR2 YFSETQ. CDR3 loop: CASSEQGNTEAFF. For the CDR3, the DNA is TGCGCCAGCAGTGAACAGGGGAACACTGAAGCTTTCTTT.

The V gene is TRBV2, the J gene TRBJ2-7; 7 nucleotides agree with TRBD2. V trimming: 2 bases; J trimming: 2 bases; junction bases outside the gene matches: 3. The CDR3 is 14 residues long. CDR1 SNHLY and CDR2 FYNNEI come from the germline V gene. CDR3 DNA: TGTGCCAGCAGTGAACTAGCGGATCCCTACGAGCAGTACTTC. It encodes CASSELADPYEQYF. The complete variable domain, with remaining parts taken from reference TRBV2 and TRBJ2-7, reads EPEVTQTPSHQVTQMGQEVILRCVPISNHLYFYWYRQILGQKVEFLVSFYNNEISEKSEIFDDQFSVERPDGSNFTLKIRSTKLEDSAMYFCASSELADPYEQYFGPGTRLTVT.

The chain uses TRBV3-1 (or the pseudogene TRBV3-2) and TRBJ2-1, with TRBD2 matching over 10 bases. This CDR3 region has 17 residues. From germline, CDR1 is LGHDT and CDR2 YNNKEL (reference sequence). Trimming took 1 base from V and 1 from J; bases not matched to a gene: 4. The CDR3 reads CASSQGVSGGSYNEQFF. In nucleotides, the CDR3 is TGTGCCAGCAGCCAAGGGGTTAGCGGGGGGTCCTACAATGAGCAGTTCTTC.

The chain uses TRBV15 and TRBJ1-5, with unresolved D. The CDR3 contains 15 residues. V was cut by 0 bases and J by 4 bases, with 10 bases left in between. The germline V gene encodes CDR1 LNHNV and CDR2 YYDKDF (reference sequence). The DNA of the CDR3 is TGTGCCACCAGCAGAGATAGTCTGGGGAATCAGCCCCAGCATTTT. It codes for CATSRDSLGNQPQHF.

CDR3: CASSQGQGEGEQYF. CDR3 nucleotides: TGTGCCAGCAGCCAAGGACAGGGGGAGGGCGAGCAGTACTTC. V is TRBV9 and J is TRBJ2-7; the match to TRBD1 covers 10 bases. V was clipped by 4 bases and J by 6 bases; unmatched bases: 7. Germline CDR1 reads SGDLS; CDR2 reads YYNGEE. The length of the CDR3 is 14 residues.

The chain links TRBV27 to TRBJ2-7; 8 nucleotides match TRBD2. From germline, CDR1 is MNHEY and CDR2 SMNVEV (reference sequence). CDR3 length: 16 amino acids. Unmatched junction bases numbered 14, after V lost 6 bases and J lost 4 bases. The CDR3 nucleotides are TGTGCCAGCAGCCCCGATACTGGAGCGGGGGCATACGAGCAGTACTTC. Amino acid sequence: CASSPDTGAGAYEQYF.

The chain employs TRBV5-6 and TRBJ1-5; no clear D. The germline V gene has CDR1 SGHDT and CDR2 YYEEEE. Trimming took off 0 bases at V and 3 bases at J, with 10 bases between the two ends. The CDR3 totals 15 residues. CDR3 nucleotide sequence: TGTGCCAGCAGCTTGGGCCCAGCCCCCAATCAGCCCCAGCATTTT. It encodes CASSLGPAPNQPQHF.

The chain carries TRBV3-1 (or the pseudogene TRBV3-2) and TRBJ1-2; possible D gene TRBD1, 5 bases. CDR1 LGHDT and CDR2 YNNKEL come from the germline V gene (reference sequence). The CDR3 totals 14 residues. V was shortened by 6 bases and J by 4 bases, with 15 bases between the two germline ends. CDR3 sequence (DNA): TGTGCCAGCAGACGATCACAGGACATCTATGGCTACACCTTC. Translating gives CASRRSQDIYGYTF.

The chain recombines TRBV27 with TRBJ1-1, with TRBD1 matching over 8 bases. Losses at the gene ends were 0 bases for V and 1 base for J; bases not matched to a gene: 4. CDR1 and CDR2 (germline): MNHEY, SMNVEV (reference sequence). This CDR3 has 16 amino acids. The CDR3: CASSLSGTGRNTEAFF. CDR3 nucleotides: TGTGCCAGCAGTTTATCGGGGACAGGACGGAACACTGAAGCTTTCTTT.

As DNA, the CDR3 is TGTGCCAGCAGCATCAAACAGGGCCGCTCTGGAAACACCATATATTTT. Translated, it gives CASSIKQGRSGNTIYF. This chain connects TRBV7-6 to TRBJ1-3; D is possibly TRBD1 (6 bases). The V and J ends lost 5 bases and 0 bases respectively, with 14 bases between them. Per germline, CDR1 SGHVS and CDR2 FNYEAQ. This CDR3 contains 16 residues.

This chain uses TRBV6-5 with TRBJ2-1; 12 bases agree with TRBD2. The ends lost 5 bases at V and 7 bases at J; junction bases unmatched: 3. The CDR3 is 14 residues long. CDR1 MNHEY and CDR2 SVGAGI come from the germline V gene. CDR3 in DNA: TGTGCCAGCAGTCGACTAGCGGGAGTTAATGAGCAGTTCTTC. It translates to CASSRLAGVNEQFF.

The CDR3 region is CASGSAGANVLTF. CDR3 DNA sequence: TGTGCCAGTGGCTCCGCTGGGGCCAACGTCCTGACTTTC. V gene TRBV19 combines with J gene TRBJ2-6; the D is unclear. From germline, CDR1 is LNHDA and CDR2 SQIVND (reference sequence). Trimming left V 8 bases short and J 2 bases short, with 7 bases between. The CDR3 runs to 13 residues.

This chain connects TRBV28 to TRBJ2-7; 11 nucleotides line up with TRBD2. Unmatched junction bases numbered 3, after V lost 11 bases and J lost 3 bases. Germline V lookup: CDR1 MDHEN, CDR2 SYDVKM. This CDR3 has 12 amino acids. The DNA for the CDR3 is TGTGCCTGCGGACTAGCGGGCTACGAGCAGTACTTC. It encodes CACGLAGYEQYF.

The chain couples TRBV7-3 to TRBJ1-5; tentative D call: TRBD1 (6 bases). The CDR3 covers 15 residues. V was shortened by 1 base and J by 4 bases, with 11 bases between the two germline ends. Germline lookup yields CDR1 SGHTA and CDR2 FQGTGA. The CDR3 is CASSLMQGRNQPQHF. CDR3 DNA sequence: TGTGCCAGCAGCTTAATGCAGGGGCGGAATCAGCCCCAGCATTTT. The variable domain in full, with the rest retrieved from reference TRBV7-3 and TRBJ1-5, is GAGVSQTPSNKVTEKGKYVELRCDPISGHTALYWYRQSLGQGPEFLIYFQGTGAADDSGLPNDRFFAVRPEGSVSTLKIQRTERGDSAVYLCASSLMQGRNQPQHFGDGTRLSIL.

This clone was observed once. The chain carries TRBV29-1 and TRBJ1-3; D unclear. This CDR3 is built from 13 residues. Germline loops: CDR1 SQVTM, CDR2 ANQGSEA. V lost 6 bases, J lost 0 bases, and 9 bases lay in between. The CDR3 region has the DNA TGCAGCGTCCTACCCAACTCTGGAAACACCATATATTTT. This translates into CSVLPNSGNTIYF.

The chain couples TRBV2 to TRBJ1-4; tentatively, D is TRBD1 (5 bases). The V end lost 6 bases, the J end lost 4 bases, and 18 bases lay between the germline ends. CDR1 SNHLY and CDR2 FYNNEI come from the germline V gene. This CDR3 comprises 16 residues. The CDR3 region has the DNA TGTGCCAGCAGGGGGGTACCGGGACGGAGTAATGAAAAACTGTTTTTT. Protein: CASRGVPGRSNEKLFF.

The chain recombines TRBV28 with TRBJ1-2; the match to TRBD1 covers 7 bases. The V gene end was trimmed by 6 bases and the J gene end by 7 bases; junction bases not matched to a gene: 11. There are 14 residues in the CDR3. CDR1 is MDHEN and CDR2 is SYDVKM in the germline V gene. The CDR3 loop is CASSISPGGSGYTF. The CDR3 DNA is TGTGCCAGCAGCATCAGCCCAGGGGGTAGTGGCTACACCTTC.

This chain joins TRBV11-2 and TRBJ2-2; D may match TRBD1 or TRBD2 (6 bases each). Between the trimmed V and J ends, which lost 0 bases and 2 bases, there was a span of 16 bases. The CDR3 has 18 amino acids. Germline lookup yields CDR1 SGHAT and CDR2 FQNNGV. The CDR3 nucleotides are TGTGCCAGCAGCTTAGATCGGGGTCGGGGGCCTAACACCGGGGAGCTGTTTTTT. It yields the protein CASSLDRGRGPNTGELFF.

This clone has only one observation. The V gene is TRBV5-4, the J gene TRBJ2-7, with 9 nucleotides matching TRBD2. Per germline, CDR1 SGHNT and CDR2 YYREEE (reference sequence). The CDR3 covers 12 residues. Trimming took 5 bases from V and 5 from J; bases not matched to a gene: 2. CDR3 loop: CASRAGGDEQYF. Written as DNA, the CDR3 is TGTGCCAGCAGGGCGGGAGGGGACGAGCAGTACTTC.

The chain couples TRBV7-2 to TRBJ1-1, with D uncertain. Germline values: CDR1 SGHTA, CDR2 FQGNSA. Trimming removed 4 bases at V and 2 bases at J, with 8 bases between. The CDR3 contains 13 residues. This CDR3 reads CASSYDANTEAFF. The CDR3 nucleotides read TGTGCCAGCAGCTACGACGCTAACACTGAAGCTTTCTTT.

The chain joins TRBV15 to TRBJ1-4; tentative D call: TRBD1 (5 bases). This CDR3 spans 14 amino acids. Germline V CDR1 and CDR2: LNHNV, YYDKDF (reference sequence). Trimming cost V 0 bases and J 4 bases, with 6 bases left between them. The CDR3: CATSRDRGNEKLFF. DNA of the CDR3: TGTGCCACCAGCAGAGATAGGGGTAATGAAAAACTGTTTTTT.

This rearrangement joins TRBV28 to TRBJ2-3; D remains unclear. The CDR3 runs 12 residues. CDR1 is MDHEN and CDR2 is SYDVKM in the germline V gene. Trimming took 6 bases from V and 4 from J, leaving 8 bases between them. The CDR3 loop reads CASRGLADTQYF. For the CDR3, the DNA is TGTGCCAGCAGGGGGTTAGCAGATACGCAGTATTTT.

The genes are TRBV7-9 and TRBJ2-7; D call uncertain. Deletions cut 3 bases from V and 1 base from J, with 1 base between. In germline, CDR1 is SEHNR, CDR2 FQNEAQ (reference sequence). The CDR3 spans 11 residues. The CDR3 DNA reads TGTGCCAGCAGCTTGTCCTACGAGCAGTACTTC. Its translation: CASSLSYEQYF.

The genes are TRBV18 and TRBJ2-1; D unresolved. Between the trimmed V and J ends, which lost 5 bases and 10 bases, there was a span of 15 bases. In germline, CDR1 is KGHSH, CDR2 LQKENI. The CDR3 contains 13 residues. CDR3 nucleotide sequence: TGTGCCAGCTCAATTGGGTTAGATCAGGAGCAGTTCTTC. Its protein product is CASSIGLDQEQFF. Drawing the rest from reference TRBV18 and TRBJ2-1, the complete variable domain is NAGVMQNPRHLVRRRGQEARLRCSPMKGHSHVYWYRQLPEEGLKFMVYLQKENIIDESGMPKERFSAEFPKEGPSILRIQQVVRGDSAAYFCASSIGLDQEQFFGPGTRLTVL.

The chain carries TRBV28 and TRBJ1-5; D is unclear. V gave up 7 bases and J gave up 0 bases, with 7 bases separating them. The V gene's germline CDR1 is MDHEN and CDR2 SYDVKM. The CDR3 has 13 residues. CDR3 protein: CASTLNSNQPQHF. As DNA, the CDR3 is TGTGCCAGCACCCTCAATAGCAATCAGCCCCAGCATTTT.